This TCR beta chain came from a study of technical replicates of blood from a few donors. Losses at the gene ends were 5 bases for V and 3 bases for J; bases not matched to a gene: 6. The CDR3 consists of 14 residues. Germline V lookup: CDR1 LNHDA, CDR2 SQIVND (reference sequence). Sequenced by immunoSEQ multiplex PCR; TCRdb stores in-frame clones only, minus some. The sample carries 60,000 to 85,000 clones, 94% recorded once. The chain joins TRBV19 to TRBJ2-7, with TRBD1 matching 8 bases. Source material: T cells isolated from PBMCs. The receptor's source is a human donor in good health. DNA for the CDR3: TGTGCCAGTAGTCTTAGACAGGGGATCTACGAGCAGTACTTC. Encoded protein: CASSLRQGIYEQYF.